The 6 T cell receptor beta chains given below trace back to one sample, sequenced in a study of regulatory T cells in long-lasting Graves disease. Investigators prepared the TCR beta libraries by applying iRepertoire HTBI primers and Arm-PCR of CDR3 regions. TCRdb re-analysed the multiplex PCR reads in MiXCR, keeping a single row per CDR3 protein. The sample lists about 540,000 distinct CDR3 sequences, approximately 15% seen once, with approximately 9.3% in the top ten. Time point: newly diagnosed GD, antithyroid drugs for less than 3 months. The TCR library was prepared using RNA isolated from PBMCs. This sample also appeared in a second study, on T cells in Graves' hyperthyroidism and ophthalmopathy.

Sequencing used peripheral blood mononuclear cells (PBMCs), obtained at new diagnosis, from a patient treated with antithyroid drugs. The source of these receptors is a man aged 25 to 45 with Graves disease.

This clonotype showed up many times. J is TRBJ2-5 and V is TRBV12-3 or TRBV12-4; D gene unclear. V was shortened by 1 base and J by 5 bases, with 5 bases between the two germline ends. This CDR3 contains 12 residues. The CDR3 is CASSLGAETQYF. The CDR3 DNA is TGTGCCAGCAGTTTAGGGGCGGAGACCCAGTACTTC.

This clonotype was counted at least ten times. The V gene is TRBV12-3 or TRBV12-4, the J gene TRBJ1-2; maybe TRBD1 (6 bases). CDR3 length: 14 amino acids. Trimming pared 2 bases from V and 5 bases from J, leaving 12 bases between. In nucleotides, the CDR3 is TGTGCCAGCAGTTTACTTCTAGGGGGATATGGCTACACCTTC. Translating it yields CASSLLLGGYGYTF.

This clonotype was seen many times. The V gene is TRBV20-1, the J gene TRBJ2-3; TRBD2 matches 9 bases. Per the germline V gene, CDR1 is DFQATT and CDR2 is SNEGSKA (reference sequence). The ends lost 5 bases at V and 5 bases at J; junction bases unmatched: 8. There are 14 residues in the CDR3. The CDR3 reads CSAAREGLQDTQYF. Here the CDR3 DNA reads TGCAGTGCTGCGCGGGAGGGCCTACAAGATACGCAGTATTTT.

The chain couples TRBV6-1 to TRBJ2-1, with 12 bases fitting TRBD2. From germline, CDR1 is MNHNS and CDR2 SASEGT. The CDR3 loop spans 15 amino acids. V was clipped by 5 bases and J by 7 bases; unmatched bases: 6. The CDR3 sequence: CASSHRLAGDNEQFF. Written as DNA, the CDR3 is TGTGCCAGCAGTCACAGACTAGCGGGAGATAATGAGCAGTTCTTC.

The chain carries TRBV3-1 and TRBJ1-1; D is uncertain. V lost 3 bases, J lost 2 bases, and 10 bases lay in between. Looked up from germline, CDR1 is LGHDT and CDR2 is YNNKEL (reference sequence). The CDR3 is 14 amino acids. The CDR3 spells CASSQGSVNTEAFF. The CDR3 DNA reads TGTGCCAGCAGCCAGGGGAGTGTAAACACTGAAGCTTTCTTT. The variable domain in full, completed from reference TRBV3-1 and TRBJ1-1, reads DTAVSQTPKYLVTQMGNDKSIKCEQNLGHDTMYWYKQDSKKFLKIMFSYNNKELIINETVPNRFSPKSPDKAHLNLHINSLELGDSAVYFCASSQGSVNTEAFFGQGTRLTVV.

The rearrangement joins TRBV5-1 to TRBJ2-7; 9 bases map to TRBD2. J was trimmed by 3 bases and V by 4 bases; bases with no gene match: 20. This CDR3 region has 19 residues. Per the germline V gene, CDR1 is SGHRS and CDR2 is YFSETQ. The CDR3 DNA reads as TGCGCCAGCAGCCTGGGTGGGACCTATCCGGGACTAGCTTACTACGAGCAGTACTTC. Its translation is CASSLGGTYPGLAYYEQYF.